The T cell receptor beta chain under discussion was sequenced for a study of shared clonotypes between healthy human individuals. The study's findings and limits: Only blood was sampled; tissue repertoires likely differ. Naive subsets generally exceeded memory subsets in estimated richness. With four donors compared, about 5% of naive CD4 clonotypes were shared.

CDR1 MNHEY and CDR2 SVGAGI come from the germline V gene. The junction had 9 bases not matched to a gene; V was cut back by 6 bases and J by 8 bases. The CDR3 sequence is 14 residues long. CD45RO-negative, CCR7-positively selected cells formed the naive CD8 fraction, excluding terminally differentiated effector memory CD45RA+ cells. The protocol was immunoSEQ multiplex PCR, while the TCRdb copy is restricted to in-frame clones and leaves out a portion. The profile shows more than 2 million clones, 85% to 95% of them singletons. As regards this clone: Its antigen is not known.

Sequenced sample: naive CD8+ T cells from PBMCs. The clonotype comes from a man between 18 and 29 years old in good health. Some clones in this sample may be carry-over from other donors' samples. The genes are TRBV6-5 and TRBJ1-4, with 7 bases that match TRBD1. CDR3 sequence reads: CASSLDRDGEKLFF. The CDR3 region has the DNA TGTGCCAGCAGCCTAGACAGGGACGGGGAAAAACTGTTTTTT.